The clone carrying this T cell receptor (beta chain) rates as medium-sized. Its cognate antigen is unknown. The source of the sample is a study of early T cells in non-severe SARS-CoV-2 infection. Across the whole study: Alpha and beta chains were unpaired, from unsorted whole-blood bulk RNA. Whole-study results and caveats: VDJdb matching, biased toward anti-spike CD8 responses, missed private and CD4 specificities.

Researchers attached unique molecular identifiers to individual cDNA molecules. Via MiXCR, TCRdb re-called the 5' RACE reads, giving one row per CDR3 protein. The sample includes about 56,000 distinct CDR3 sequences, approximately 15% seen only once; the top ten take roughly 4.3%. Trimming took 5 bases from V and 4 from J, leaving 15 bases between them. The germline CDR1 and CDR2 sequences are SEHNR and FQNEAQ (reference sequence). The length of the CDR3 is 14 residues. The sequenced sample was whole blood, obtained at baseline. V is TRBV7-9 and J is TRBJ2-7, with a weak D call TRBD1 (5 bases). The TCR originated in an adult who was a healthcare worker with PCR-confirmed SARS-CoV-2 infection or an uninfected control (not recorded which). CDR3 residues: CASSRGVSVYEQYF. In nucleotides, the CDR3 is TGTGCCAGCAGCAGGGGCGTATCGGTGTACGAGCAGTACTTC.